The subject of this entry is one T cell receptor beta chain. Its target is not known. The record originates from a study of CXCR3-negative and CXCR3-positive naive CD8 T cells. Study-wide results and caveats: The study found CXCR3 expression partially decreased after cryopreservation and ran most assays on fresh PBMCs. Whereas both naive subsets had comparably high diversity, memory CD8+ cells had much lower diversity.

Germline V gives CDR1 MDHEN, CDR2 SYDVKM. This CDR3 has 13 residues. Investigators sorted each CD8+ T cell subset in triplicate, taking approximately 300,000 cells each time. 5' RACE that incorporated UMI labels was used to prepare the TRB cDNA libraries. TCRdb reprocessed the 5' RACE reads, with one entry per CDR3 protein and no DNA. The sample shows about 130,000 distinct CDR3 sequences, and around 0.27% sits with its ten largest clones. The sequenced sample consisted of naive CXCR3- CD8+ T cells from blood. As to subset: CD45RO-CCR7+CD27+CD95- naive CD8+ T cells lacking CXCR3 (TNR3-). The receptor's source is a human donor in good health. Some clones in this sample may be carry-over from other donors' samples. The chain combines TRBV28 with TRBJ2-7. CDR3 region: CASSLLPYYEQYF.